This T cell receptor (beta chain) was found in a study of blood T cell repertoires in COVID-19. Study-wide background: Whether acute or convalescent, the COVID-19 samples came from the United States, Italy and Spain.

This CDR3 spans 16 amino acids. Germline V gene lookup returns CDR1 SGHTA and CDR2 FQGNSA. The germline V and J ends were trimmed by 3 bases and 8 bases, with 19 bases remaining between them. Adults between about 18 and 89 years of age took part from some 25 US areas. TCRdb's table, derived via immunoSEQ multiplex PCR, lists solely in-frame clones and lacks some. The data contain about 370,000 clones, under 90% of them singletons. The sequence was collected from a woman aged 25 to 39 who had recovered from COVID-19. Sequenced material: PBMCs or T cells enriched from blood (not recorded which). J is TRBJ1-4 and V is TRBV7-2; D is possibly TRBD1 (6 bases). The CDR3 here is CASSFSSWGRGEKLFF. CDR3 nucleotide sequence: TGTGCCAGCAGCTTTTCATCGTGGGGGCGCGGGGAAAAACTGTTTTTT.